This T cell receptor beta chain came from a study of blood T cell repertoires in COVID-19. Sequencing used immunoSEQ multiplex PCR; TCRdb keeps in-frame clones, though not all of them. The data hold over 150,000 clones, with around 85% observed a single time. Trimming shortened V by 6 bases and J by 3 bases, and 17 bases separated the two germline ends. The CDR3 is 16 residues long. Germline V gene lookup returns CDR1 SNHLY and CDR2 FYNNEI. The J gene is TRBJ1-4, the V gene TRBV2; possible D gene TRBD1, 5 bases. Specimen: peripheral blood. The clonotype comes from a man in his sixties with COVID-19, enrolled during active disease. CDR3 bases: TGTGCCAGCAGGCTGCTTGACAGCCCCTCTAATGAAAAACTGTTTTTT. Amino acids: CASRLLDSPSNEKLFF.